The 11 T cell receptor beta chains below were found in one sample sequenced in a study of early T cells in non-severe SARS-CoV-2 infection. MiXCR, run by TCRdb on the 5' RACE reads, gives a single entry per CDR3 protein. This table holds fewer than 130,000 distinct CDR3 sequences, 10% to 15% found once. The sample was whole blood, taken at baseline. Receptors originate from an adult who was a healthcare worker with PCR-confirmed SARS-CoV-2 infection or an uninfected control (not recorded which).

This clonotype was observed a handful of times. The rearrangement uses TRBV5-1 and TRBJ2-2, with TRBD2 matching over 8 bases. With V trimmed by 4 bases and J by 6 bases, 2 bases remained unmatched. The CDR3 covers 13 residues. The germline V gene encodes CDR1 SGHRS and CDR2 YFSETQ. The CDR3 region is CASSPGLAGELFF. In DNA form, the CDR3 reads TGCGCCAGCAGCCCGGGACTAGCCGGGGAGCTGTTTTTT. Based on the CDR3 plus reference TRBV5-1 and TRBJ2-2, the full variable domain is KAGVTQTPRYLIKTRGQQVTLSCSPISGHRSVSWYQQTPGQGLQFLFEYFSETQRNKGNFPGRFSGRQFSNSRSEMNVSTLELGDSALYLCASSPGLAGELFFGEGSRLTVL.

Only a few counts were recorded for this clonotype. The chain combines TRBV19 with TRBJ2-2; 8 positions match TRBD2. There are 15 residues in the CDR3. After removal of 5 bases from V and 2 bases from J, the junction contained 4 bases not matched to a gene. Germline V lookup: CDR1 LNHDA, CDR2 SQIVND (reference sequence). This CDR3 reads CASSYRGGNTGELFF. CDR3 sequence (DNA): TGTGCCAGTAGTTACCGGGGGGGTAACACCGGGGAGCTGTTTTTT.

This clonotype showed up many times. The chain has TRBV10-2 and TRBJ1-3; possible D gene TRBD1, 5 bases. The germline V gene encodes CDR1 WSHSY and CDR2 SAAADI. The CDR3 contains 15 residues. The V and J ends lost 3 bases and 2 bases respectively, with 11 bases between them. CDR3 nucleotide sequence: TGCGCCAGCAGTGACGGGGCCTATACTGGAAACACCATATATTTT. This codes for CASSDGAYTGNTIYF.

The chain recombines TRBV5-1 with TRBJ1-6; 7 bases fit TRBD1. CDR3 length: 14 amino acids. Germline loops: CDR1 SGHRS, CDR2 YFSETQ. The J segment lost 7 bases and the V segment lost 0 bases, leaving 1 base of the junction unmatched. In nucleotides, the CDR3 is TGCGCCAGCAGCTTGGAACAGGGGAATTCACCCCTCCACTTT. This encodes CASSLEQGNSPLHF.

The J gene is TRBJ2-7, the V gene TRBV7-6, with unresolved D. V was trimmed by 6 bases and J by 6 bases, leaving 12 bases between them. Germline loops: CDR1 SGHVS, CDR2 FNYEAQ. CDR3 length equals 12 residues. CDR3 sequence (DNA): TGTGCCAGCAGTACTCCAGGCTTCGAGCAGTACTTC. It encodes CASSTPGFEQYF. The full variable domain, its missing parts supplied by reference TRBV7-6 and TRBJ2-7, is GAGVSQSPRYKVTKRGQDVALRCDPISGHVSLYWYRQALGQGPEFLTYFNYEAQQDKSGLPNDRFSAERPEGSISTLTIQRTEQRDSAMYRCASSTPGFEQYFGPGTRLTVT.

This clonotype was seen more than once but under ten times. The chain combines TRBV12-3 or TRBV12-4 with TRBJ2-3, with TRBD2 matching over 8 bases. This CDR3 is 15 amino acids long. J was trimmed by 0 bases and V by 7 bases; bases with no gene match: 6. CDR3 nucleotides: TGTGCCAGCACGAGCGGGGGCTCTAGCACAGATACGCAGTATTTT. It specifies CASTSGGSSTDTQYF.

This clonotype has a count of ten or more. This rearrangement joins TRBV24-1 to TRBJ2-1, with 14 positions matching TRBD2. V lost 3 bases, J lost 6 bases, and 9 bases stayed unmatched. This CDR3 region has 18 residues. CDR1 is KGHDR and CDR2 is SFDVKD in the germline V gene. Here the CDR3 reads CATSDRATGTSGSNEQFF. Here the CDR3 DNA reads TGTGCCACCAGTGATCGAGCCACCGGGACTAGCGGGAGCAATGAGCAGTTCTTC.

At least ten counts were recorded for this clonotype. The chain recombines TRBV10-2 with TRBJ1-2; no clear D gene. Germline CDR1 reads WSHSY; CDR2 reads SAAADI. The CDR3 extends over 12 amino acids. Trimming took off 6 bases at V and 3 bases at J, with 8 bases between the two ends. CDR3 DNA sequence: TGCGCCAGCAGGTCCGGATACTATGGCTACACCTTC. This translates into CASRSGYYGYTF.

This clonotype occurred a few times. The rearrangement uses TRBV7-8 and TRBJ2-7; TRBD1 or TRBD2 may be the D gene (5 bases each). Germline CDR1 and CDR2: SGHVS and FQNEAQ. The CDR3 spans 16 residues. V was shortened by 0 bases and J by 4 bases, with 16 bases between the two germline ends. CDR3 DNA sequence: TGTGCCAGCAGCTTAGCGGGGCGGGTTTGGGTTTACGAGCAGTACTTC. It codes for CASSLAGRVWVYEQYF.

This rearrangement joins TRBV9 to TRBJ2-4, with 10 bases aligning to TRBD1. V was clipped by 2 bases and J by 4 bases; unmatched bases: 9. Germline V gene data show CDR1 as SGDLS and CDR2 as YYNGEE. CDR3 length: 17 amino acids. DNA of the CDR3: TGTGCCAGCAGCGTGTCGTCGGGACAGGGGTCAAAAAACATTCAGTACTTC. It translates to CASSVSSGQGSKNIQYF.

V gene TRBV20-1 combines with J gene TRBJ2-3; tentative D call: TRBD1 (6 bases). V lost 5 bases to trimming and J lost 1 base, with 10 bases between them. The CDR3 runs to 13 residues. Germline V gene lookup returns CDR1 DFQATT and CDR2 SNEGSKA (reference sequence). The CDR3 bases are TGCAGTGCTGGACAGAGCCGCACAGATACGCAGTATTTT. It is translated as CSAGQSRTDTQYF.